This T cell receptor beta chain originates from a study of brain T cells in children with intractable seizures. Only cases whose brain tissue showed the highest T cell transcript signatures were sequenced. This table comes from immunoSEQ multiplex PCR, and its TCRdb copy is limited to in-frame clones, with some not included. The sample shows tens of thousands of clones, approximately 94% of them seen only once. Study-level points and caveats: Pre- and post-surgery blood differed in depth, so pre-surgery absences may be undersampling. Viral specificity was inferred only from CDR3 similarity; HCMV serostatus was unknown.

On this clone itself: Its matching antigen is unknown.

The sequences come from peripheral blood, collected at surgery. This receptor was identified in a boy under two years old with tuberous sclerosis and intractable seizures.

The CDR3 nucleotides read TGTGCCAGCAGTTTTGCGGCGGGAACATTAAATGAGCAGTTCTTC. Its translation: CASSFAAGTLNEQFF. The chain is built from TRBV27 and TRBJ2-1, with a possible D match to TRBD2 (6 bases). CDR1 and CDR2 (germline): MNHEY, SMNVEV (reference sequence). The germline V and J ends were trimmed by 3 bases and 7 bases, with 16 bases remaining between them. CDR3 length: 15 residues.